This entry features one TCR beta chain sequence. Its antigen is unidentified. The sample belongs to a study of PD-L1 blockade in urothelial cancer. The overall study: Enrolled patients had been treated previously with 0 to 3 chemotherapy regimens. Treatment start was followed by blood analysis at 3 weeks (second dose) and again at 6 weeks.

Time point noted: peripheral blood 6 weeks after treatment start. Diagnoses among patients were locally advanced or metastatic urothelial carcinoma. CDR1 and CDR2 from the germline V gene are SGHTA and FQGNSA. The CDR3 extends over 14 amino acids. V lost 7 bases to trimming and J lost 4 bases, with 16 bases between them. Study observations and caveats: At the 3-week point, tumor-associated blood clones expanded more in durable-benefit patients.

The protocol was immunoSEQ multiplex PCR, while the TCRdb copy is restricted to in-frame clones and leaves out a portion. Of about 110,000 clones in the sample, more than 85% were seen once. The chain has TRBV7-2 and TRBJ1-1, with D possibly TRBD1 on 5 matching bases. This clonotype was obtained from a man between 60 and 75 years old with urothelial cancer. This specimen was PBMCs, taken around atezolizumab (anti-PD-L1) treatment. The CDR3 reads CASTWGRSGTEAFF. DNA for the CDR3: TGTGCCAGCACCTGGGGGAGGTCAGGCACTGAAGCTTTCTTT.